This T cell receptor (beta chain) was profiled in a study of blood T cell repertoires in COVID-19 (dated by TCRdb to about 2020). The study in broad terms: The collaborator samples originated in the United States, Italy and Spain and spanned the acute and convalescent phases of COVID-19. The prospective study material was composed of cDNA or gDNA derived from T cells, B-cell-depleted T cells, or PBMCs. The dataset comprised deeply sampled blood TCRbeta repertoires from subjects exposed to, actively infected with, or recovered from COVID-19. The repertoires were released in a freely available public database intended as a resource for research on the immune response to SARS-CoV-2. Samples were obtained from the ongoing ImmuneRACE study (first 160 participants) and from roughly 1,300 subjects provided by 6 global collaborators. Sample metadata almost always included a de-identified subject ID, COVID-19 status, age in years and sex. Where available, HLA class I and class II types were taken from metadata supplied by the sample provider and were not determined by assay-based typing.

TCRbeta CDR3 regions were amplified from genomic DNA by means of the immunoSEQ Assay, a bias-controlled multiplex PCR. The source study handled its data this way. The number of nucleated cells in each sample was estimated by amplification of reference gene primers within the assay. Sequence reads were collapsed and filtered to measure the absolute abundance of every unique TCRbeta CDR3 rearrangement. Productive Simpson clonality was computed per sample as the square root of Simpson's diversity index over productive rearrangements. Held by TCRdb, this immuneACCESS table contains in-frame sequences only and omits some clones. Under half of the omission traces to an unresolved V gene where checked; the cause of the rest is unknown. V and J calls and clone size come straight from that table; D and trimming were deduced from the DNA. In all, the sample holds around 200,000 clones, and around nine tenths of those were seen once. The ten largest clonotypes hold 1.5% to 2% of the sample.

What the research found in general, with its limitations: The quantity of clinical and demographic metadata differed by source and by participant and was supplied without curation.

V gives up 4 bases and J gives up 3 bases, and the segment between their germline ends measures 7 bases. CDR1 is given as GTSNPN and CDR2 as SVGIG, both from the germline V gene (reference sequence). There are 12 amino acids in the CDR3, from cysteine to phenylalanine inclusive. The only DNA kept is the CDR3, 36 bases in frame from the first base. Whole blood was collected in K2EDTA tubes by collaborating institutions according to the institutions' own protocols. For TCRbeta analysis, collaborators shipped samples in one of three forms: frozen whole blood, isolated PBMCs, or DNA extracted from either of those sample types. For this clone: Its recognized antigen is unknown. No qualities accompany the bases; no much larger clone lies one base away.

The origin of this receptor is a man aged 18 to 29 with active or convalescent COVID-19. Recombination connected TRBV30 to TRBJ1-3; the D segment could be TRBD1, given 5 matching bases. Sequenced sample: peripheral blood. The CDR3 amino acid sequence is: CAWKGVGNTIYF. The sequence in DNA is TGTGCCTGGAAAGGGGTTGGAAACACCATATATTTT.